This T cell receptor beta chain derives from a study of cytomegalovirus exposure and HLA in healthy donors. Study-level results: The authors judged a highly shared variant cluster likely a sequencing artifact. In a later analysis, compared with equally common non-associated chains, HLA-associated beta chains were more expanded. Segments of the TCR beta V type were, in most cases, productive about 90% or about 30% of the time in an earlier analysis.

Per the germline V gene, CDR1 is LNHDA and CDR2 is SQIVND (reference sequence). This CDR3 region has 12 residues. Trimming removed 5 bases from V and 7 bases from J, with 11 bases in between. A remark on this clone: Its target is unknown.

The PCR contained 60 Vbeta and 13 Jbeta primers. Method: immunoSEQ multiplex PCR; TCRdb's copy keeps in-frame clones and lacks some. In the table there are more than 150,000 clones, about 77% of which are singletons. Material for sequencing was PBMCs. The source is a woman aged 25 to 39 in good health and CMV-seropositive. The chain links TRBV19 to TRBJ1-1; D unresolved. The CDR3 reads CASSVIEGEAFF. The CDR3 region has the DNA TGTGCCAGTAGTGTCATTGAGGGTGAAGCTTTCTTT.